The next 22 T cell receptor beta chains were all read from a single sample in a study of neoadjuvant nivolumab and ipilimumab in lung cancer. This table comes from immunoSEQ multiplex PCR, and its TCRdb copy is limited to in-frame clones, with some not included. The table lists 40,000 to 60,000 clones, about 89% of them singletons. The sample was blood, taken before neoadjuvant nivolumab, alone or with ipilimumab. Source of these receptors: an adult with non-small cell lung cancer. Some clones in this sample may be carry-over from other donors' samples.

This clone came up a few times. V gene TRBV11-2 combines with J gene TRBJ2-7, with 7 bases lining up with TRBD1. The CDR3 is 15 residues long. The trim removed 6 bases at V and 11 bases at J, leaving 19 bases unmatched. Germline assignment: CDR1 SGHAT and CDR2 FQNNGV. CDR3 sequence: CASRSSRGQLRVEYF. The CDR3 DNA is TGTGCCAGCAGATCCTCGAGGGGACAGTTACGAGTGGAGTACTTC. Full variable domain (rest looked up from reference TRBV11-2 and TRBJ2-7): EAGVAQSPRYKIIEKRQSVAFWCNPISGHATLYWYQQILGQGPKLLIQFQNNGVVDDSQLPKDRFSAERLKGVDSTLKIQPAKLEDSAVYLCASRSSRGQLRVEYFGPGTRLTVT.

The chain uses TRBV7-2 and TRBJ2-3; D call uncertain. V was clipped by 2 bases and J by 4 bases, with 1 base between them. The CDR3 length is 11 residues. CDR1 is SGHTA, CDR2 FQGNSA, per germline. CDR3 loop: CASSLSDTQYF. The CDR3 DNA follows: TGTGCCAGCAGCTTATCAGATACGCAGTATTTT.

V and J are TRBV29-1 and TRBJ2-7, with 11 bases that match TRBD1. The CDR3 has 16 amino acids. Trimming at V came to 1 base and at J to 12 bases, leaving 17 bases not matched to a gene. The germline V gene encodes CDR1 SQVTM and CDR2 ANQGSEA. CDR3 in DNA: TGCAGCGTTGAAGCTTTTGGGACAGGGGGACGATCTCATCTGTACTTC. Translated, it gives CSVEAFGTGGRSHLYF.

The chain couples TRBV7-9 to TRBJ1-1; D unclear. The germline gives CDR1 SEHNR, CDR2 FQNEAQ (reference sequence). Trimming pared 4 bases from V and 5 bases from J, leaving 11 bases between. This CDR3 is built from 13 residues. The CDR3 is CASSSQTETEAFF. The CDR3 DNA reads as TGTGCCAGCAGCTCACAAACGGAAACTGAAGCTTTCTTT.

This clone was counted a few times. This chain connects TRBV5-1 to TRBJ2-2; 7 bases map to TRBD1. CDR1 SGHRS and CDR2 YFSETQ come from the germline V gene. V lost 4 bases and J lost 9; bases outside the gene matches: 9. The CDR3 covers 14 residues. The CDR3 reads CASSIGQEARELFF. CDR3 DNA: TGCGCCAGCAGCATAGGACAGGAAGCTCGGGAGCTGTTTTTT.

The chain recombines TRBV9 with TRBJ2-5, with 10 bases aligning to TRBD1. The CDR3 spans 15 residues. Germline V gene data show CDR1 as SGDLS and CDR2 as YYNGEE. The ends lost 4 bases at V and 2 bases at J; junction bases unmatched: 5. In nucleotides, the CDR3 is TGTGCCAGCAGCCGGACAGGGGGATGGCAAGAGACCCAGTACTTC. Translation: CASSRTGGWQETQYF.

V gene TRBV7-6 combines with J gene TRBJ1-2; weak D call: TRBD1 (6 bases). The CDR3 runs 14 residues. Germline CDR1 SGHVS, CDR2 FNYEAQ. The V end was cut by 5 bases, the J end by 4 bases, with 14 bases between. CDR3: CASSPGLGAYGYTF. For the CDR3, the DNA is TGTGCCAGCAGCCCCGGATTGGGGGCCTATGGCTACACCTTC.

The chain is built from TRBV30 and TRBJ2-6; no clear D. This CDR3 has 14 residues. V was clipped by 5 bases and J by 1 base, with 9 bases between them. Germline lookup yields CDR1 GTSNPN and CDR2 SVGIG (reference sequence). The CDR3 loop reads CAWGQPSGANVLTF. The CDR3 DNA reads TGTGCCTGGGGCCAGCCTTCTGGGGCCAACGTCCTGACTTTC. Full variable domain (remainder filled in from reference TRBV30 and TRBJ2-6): SQTIHQWPATLVQPVGSPLSLECTVEGTSNPNLYWYRQAAGRGLQLLFYSVGIGQISSEVPQNLSASRPQDRQFILSSKKLLLSDSGFYLCAWGQPSGANVLTFGAGSRLTVL.

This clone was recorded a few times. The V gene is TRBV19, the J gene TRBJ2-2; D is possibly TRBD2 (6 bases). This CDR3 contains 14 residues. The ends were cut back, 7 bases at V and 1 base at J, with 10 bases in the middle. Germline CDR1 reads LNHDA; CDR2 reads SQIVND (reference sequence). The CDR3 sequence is CASTRGWNTGELFF. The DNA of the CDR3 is TGTGCCAGTACCCGGGGGTGGAACACCGGGGAGCTGTTTTTT.

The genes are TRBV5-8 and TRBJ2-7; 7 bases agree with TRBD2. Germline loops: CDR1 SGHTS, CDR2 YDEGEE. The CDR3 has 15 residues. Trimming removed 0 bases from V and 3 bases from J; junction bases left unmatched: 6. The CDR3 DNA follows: TGTGCCAGCAGCTTGGATTCTAGCGGCGTCTACGAGCAGTACTTC. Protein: CASSLDSSGVYEQYF. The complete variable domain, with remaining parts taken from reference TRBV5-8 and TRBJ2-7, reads EAGVTQSPTHLIKTRGQQATLRCSPISGHTSVYWYQQALGLGLQFLLWYDEGEERNRGNFPPRFSGRQFPNYSSELNVNALELEDSALYLCASSLDSSGVYEQYFGPGTRLTVT.

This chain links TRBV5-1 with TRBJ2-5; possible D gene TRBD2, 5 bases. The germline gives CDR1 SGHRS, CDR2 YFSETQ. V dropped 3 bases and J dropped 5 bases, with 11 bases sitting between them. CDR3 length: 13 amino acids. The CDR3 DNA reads TGCGCCAGCAGCTCCCCCGGAGGCGAGACCCAGTACTTC. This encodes CASSSPGGETQYF.

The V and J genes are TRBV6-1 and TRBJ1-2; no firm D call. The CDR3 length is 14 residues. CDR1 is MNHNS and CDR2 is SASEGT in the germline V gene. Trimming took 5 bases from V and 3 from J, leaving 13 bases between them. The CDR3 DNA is TGTGCCAGCAGTACCACAGCCACAGACTATGGCTACACCTTC. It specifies CASSTTATDYGYTF.

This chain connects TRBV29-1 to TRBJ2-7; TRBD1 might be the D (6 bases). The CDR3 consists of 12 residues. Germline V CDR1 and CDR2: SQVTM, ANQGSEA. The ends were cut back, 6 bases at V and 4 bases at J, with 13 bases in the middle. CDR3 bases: TGCAGCGTGGAACAGGGCGGGTACGAGCAGTACTTC. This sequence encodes CSVEQGGYEQYF.

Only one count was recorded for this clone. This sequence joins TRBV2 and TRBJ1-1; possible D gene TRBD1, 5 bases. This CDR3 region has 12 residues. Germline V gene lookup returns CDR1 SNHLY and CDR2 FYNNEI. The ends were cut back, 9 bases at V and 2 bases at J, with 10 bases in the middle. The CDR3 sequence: CARGGANTEAFF. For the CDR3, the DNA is TGTGCCAGAGGTGGGGCCAACACTGAAGCTTTCTTT.

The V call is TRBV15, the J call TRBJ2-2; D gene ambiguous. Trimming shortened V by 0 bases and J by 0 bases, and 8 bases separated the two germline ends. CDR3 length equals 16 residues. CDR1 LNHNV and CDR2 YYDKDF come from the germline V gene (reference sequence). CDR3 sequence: CATSRDRATNTGELFF. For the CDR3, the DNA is TGTGCCACCAGCAGAGATAGGGCAACGAACACCGGGGAGCTGTTTTTT.

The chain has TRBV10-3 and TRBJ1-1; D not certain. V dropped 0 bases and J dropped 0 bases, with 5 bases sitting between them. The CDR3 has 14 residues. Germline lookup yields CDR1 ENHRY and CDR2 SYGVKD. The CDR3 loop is CAISESMVNTEAFF. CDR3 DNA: TGTGCCATCAGTGAGTCGATGGTGAACACTGAAGCTTTCTTT.

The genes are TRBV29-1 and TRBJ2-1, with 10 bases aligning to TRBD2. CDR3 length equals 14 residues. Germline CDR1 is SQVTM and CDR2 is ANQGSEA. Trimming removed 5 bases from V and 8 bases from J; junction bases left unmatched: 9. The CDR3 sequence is CSVFPSGRTDEQFF. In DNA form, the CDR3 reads TGCAGCGTTTTCCCTAGCGGGAGAACGGATGAGCAGTTCTTC.

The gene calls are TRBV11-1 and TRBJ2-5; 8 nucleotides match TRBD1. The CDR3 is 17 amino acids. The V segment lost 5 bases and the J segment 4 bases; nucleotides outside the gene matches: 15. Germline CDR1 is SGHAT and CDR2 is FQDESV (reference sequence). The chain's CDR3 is CASSPFTGTGLGETQYF. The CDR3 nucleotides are TGTGCCAGCAGCCCTTTCACCGGGACAGGTCTGGGAGAGACCCAGTACTTC.

CDR3 protein: CASSIALLNTEAFF. DNA for the CDR3: TGTGCCAGTAGTATAGCCCTCCTTAACACTGAAGCTTTCTTT. The chain links TRBV19 to TRBJ1-1; no definite D call. The V and J ends lost 1 base and 2 bases respectively, with 8 bases between them. In germline, CDR1 is LNHDA, CDR2 SQIVND (reference sequence). The CDR3 runs 14 residues.

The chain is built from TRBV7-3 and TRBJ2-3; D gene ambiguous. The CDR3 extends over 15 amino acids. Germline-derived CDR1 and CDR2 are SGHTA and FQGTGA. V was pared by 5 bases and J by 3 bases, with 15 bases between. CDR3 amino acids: CASSLNPYKTDTQYF. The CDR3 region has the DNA TGTGCCAGCAGCCTAAATCCTTATAAAACAGATACGCAGTATTTT.

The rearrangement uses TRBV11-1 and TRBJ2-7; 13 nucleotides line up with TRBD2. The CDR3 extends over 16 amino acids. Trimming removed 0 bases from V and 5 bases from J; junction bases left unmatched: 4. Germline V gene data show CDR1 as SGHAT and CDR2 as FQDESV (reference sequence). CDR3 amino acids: CASSLALAGGPNEQYF. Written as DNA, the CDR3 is TGTGCCAGCAGCTTAGCACTAGCGGGAGGGCCGAACGAGCAGTACTTC.

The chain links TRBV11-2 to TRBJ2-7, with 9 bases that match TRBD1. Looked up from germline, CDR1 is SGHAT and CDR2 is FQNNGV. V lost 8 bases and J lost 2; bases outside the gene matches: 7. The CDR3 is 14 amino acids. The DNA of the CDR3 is TGTGCCAGCGTCAGCCGGACAGGGGCCTACGAGCAGTACTTC. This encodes CASVSRTGAYEQYF.